This is a list of T cell receptor beta chains from one sample in a study of shared clonotypes between healthy human individuals. This table comes from immunoSEQ multiplex PCR, and its TCRdb copy is limited to in-frame clones, with some not included. The sample includes approximately 1.5 million clones, approximately 98.5% of them seen just once. The sample consisted of naive CD4+ T cells sorted from blood. All receptors derive from a man aged 30 to 39 in good health. The CDR3 runs from the conserved cysteine through the conserved F or W. D genes are given only for firm matches. A clone size is listed for some rows: how often the clone was seen (once, few, many), or a class if it is expanded.

TRBJ2-3 | NA | TRBV4-3 | TRBD2 | TGCGCCAGCAGCACCCGGACTAGCGGGAGCACAGATACGCAGTATTTT | CASSTRTSGSTDTQYF
TRBJ2-3 | once | TRBV6-5 | TRBD2 | TGTGCCAGCAGCCTGACTAGCGGCATGACAGATACGCAGTATTTT | CASSLTSGMTDTQYF
TRBJ2-7 | NA | TRBV6-1 | TRBD2 | TGTGCCAGCAGTGCCGGGGCTGGCGGGAGGGCCCGAACATACTACGAGCAGTACTTC | CASSAGAGGRARTYYEQYF
TRBJ2-7 | NA | TRBV2 | TRBD2 | TGTGCCAGCAGTCGTGGACTAGCGGGAGCCAGCTCCTACGAGCAGTACTTC | CASSRGLAGASSYEQYF
TRBJ2-1 | once | TRBV7-2 | TRBD2 | TGTGCCAGCAGCTCCTACTCGACTAGCGGGTACAATGAGCAGTTCTTC | CASSSYSTSGYNEQFF
TRBJ2-1 | NA | TRBV2 | TRBD2 | TGTGCCAGCAGTGGGCTAGCGGGAGCCGGTGAGCAGTTCTTC | CASSGLAGAGEQFF
TRBJ1-5 | NA | TRBV5-5 | NA | TGTGCCAGCAGTCAAGGGGTCGGGCGCAATCAGCCCCAGCATTTT | CASSQGVGRNQPQHF
TRBJ2-4 | NA | TRBV5-5 | NA | TGTGCCAGCAGCCCCGGAGCAGGCAAAAACATTCAGTACTTC | CASSPGAGKNIQYF
TRBJ2-1 | NA | TRBV18 | TRBD2 | TGTGCCAGCTCACCAGCGGGAGCGCCTGAGCAGTTCTTC | CASSPAGAPEQFF
TRBJ2-7 | NA | TRBV5-4 | TRBD1 | TGTGCCAGCAGCTGGACCGGGACAGCCTCCTACGAGCAGTACTTC | CASSWTGTASYEQYF
TRBJ2-7 | NA | TRBV7-9 | NA | TGTGCCAGCAGCGCCCGGACTGCCTCCTACGAGCAGTACTTC | CASSARTASYEQYF
TRBJ2-3 | NA | TRBV29-1 | TRBD2 | TGCAGCGTTCAACACTGGGGGGGGACTAGTACAGATACGCAGTATTTT | CSVQHWGGTSTDTQYF